This T cell receptor (beta chain) is drawn from a study of shared clonotypes between healthy human individuals (dated by TCRdb to the early 2020s). About the full investigation: The cohort comprised a couple of women and three men aged 18 to 49 years. For each donor, three plates each were used for CD4 naive and CD4 memory, two plates were used for CD8 naive, and one plate was used for CD8 memory. To estimate repertoire size and how much clonotype sharing occurs between individuals, the study deeply sequenced the blood TCR repertoires of several healthy adults. Different laboratories and diverse techniques were used to prepare libraries and sequence TCR repertoires, to increase sequencing depth and limit assay-specific biases. Leukapheresis yielded between about 0.94 and 9 billion PBMCs per donor.

CD8 naive samples consisted of CD45RO-negative cells that were positively selected for CCR7, yielding a CD45RA+CCR7+ population without TemRA cells. Donors were healthy HIV-negative adults with no recently reported acute infections or vaccinations. Only Caucasian adults living in Nashville, Tennessee, USA were represented among the donors. After blood collection by leukapheresis, PBMCs were isolated using Ficoll-Histopaque density gradient centrifugation and then cryopreserved in the vapor phase of liquid nitrogen. Analytical flow cytometry was used to check the purity and quantity of each magnetically sorted T cell population. Genomic DNA was isolated from each sorted fraction and quantified by UV absorbance on a Nanodrop 2000c. Of note for this clone: No cognate antigen has been identified for it. No clone much larger than this one lies a single base away; base qualities are absent.

TCR CDR3 regions were amplified from genomic DNA by multiplex PCR using the deep immunoSEQ assay. Genomic DNA extracted from each cell subset was distributed evenly over all wells of several immunoSEQ 96-well plates, and each plate served as one replicate. For sorted subsets, 200 ng of genomic DNA, equivalent to 30,000 or so T cell genomes, went into each replicate PCR. The purified libraries were quantified using a Qubit 3.0 fluorometer, sized with a Bioanalyzer 2100, and then quantified again using the KAPA Library Quantification kit. Each immunoSEQ 96-well plate was sequenced on its own single-read 150-cycle Illumina NextSeq 550 flow cell. In the authors' own workflow: The immunoSEQ output contained only junctional sequences without quality scores, so filtering could not match that applied to full-length reads. To assign V/J genes and CDR3, sequences were annotated using PyIR, a Python wrapper for IgBLAST v1.9, with IMGT germline references. Any read was removed if the V/J assignment was weak (E-value above 1e-6), the CDR3 was missing, or the read contained stop codons, out-of-frame junctions, or ambiguous translated residues. V3J clonotypes were defined as sequences sharing an identical inferred V gene, J gene, and CDR3 amino acid sequence. To compute the percentage overlap between repertoires, the number of shared unique clonotypes was divided by the size of the smaller repertoire. Three approaches were used to assess repertoire richness: RTK rarefaction, the Chao1 estimator, and Recon v2.1 estimates of unobserved clonotypes. Generation probabilities were computed with OLGA for all TCRbeta clonotypes obtained by the gDNA method from a handful of donors. Imported from immuneACCESS, the table was reduced by TCRdb to in-frame sequences with V and J called. These copies leave out some clones; in studies compared against another copy, an unresolved V gene accounts for under half, and the cause of the remainder is not known. V and J calls and clone size come straight from that table; D and trimming were deduced from the DNA. The sample yields some 2,000,000 clones; about 95% were counted once. Around 1.1% of the sample rests with the top ten.

Broad study findings and their caveats: About 5% of naive CD4, 3.5% of naive CD8, around 2.3% of memory CD4, and approximately 0.39% of memory CD8 clonotypes were shared across several donors. Larger estimated clonotype richness was generally found for naive subsets than for memory subsets. Compared with non-shared clonotypes, clonotypes shared by all four sorted-subset donors had higher generation probabilities. Sampling was limited to blood, and TCR repertoires in tissue likely differ from TCR repertoires in blood. Pairwise subsampling indicated that sequencing depth was expected to affect the degree of clonotype sharing among donors. The genetic and exposure-history diversity represented was limited by the small number of donors. Incomplete sequencing was indicated by rarefaction of sorted-subset datasets, despite the large sequencing depth.

The germline V gene encodes CDR1 SEHNR and CDR2 FQNEAQ (reference sequence). Its CDR3 holds 15 amino acids, cysteine through phenylalanine. Only the CDR3 region is kept as DNA, spanning 45 bases read in frame from base 1. V drops 0 bases and J drops 6 bases, leaving 14 bases in between. The chain is encoded by TRBV7-9 joined to TRBJ1-1, with a weak D call of TRBD1 (6 bases match). This sequence originates from a man aged 18 to 29 in good health. Sequencing was done on a sample of naive CD8+ T cells sorted from blood. The label giving this sample's cell subset or site can be read as: CD45RA+CCR7+. Read as DNA, the sequence is TGTGCCAGCAGCTTAGCGGGGGCGGCTAGCGCTGAAGCTTTCTTT. This is translated as CASSLAGAASAEAFF. The reference TRBV7-9 and TRBJ1-1 proteins fill in what lies around the CDR3, so the full variable domain reads DTGVSQNPRHKITKRGQNVTFRCDPISEHNRLYWYRQTLGQGPEFLTYFQNEAQLEKSRLLSDRFSAERPKGSFSTLEIQRTEQGDSAMYLCASSLAGAASAEAFFGQGTRLTVV.